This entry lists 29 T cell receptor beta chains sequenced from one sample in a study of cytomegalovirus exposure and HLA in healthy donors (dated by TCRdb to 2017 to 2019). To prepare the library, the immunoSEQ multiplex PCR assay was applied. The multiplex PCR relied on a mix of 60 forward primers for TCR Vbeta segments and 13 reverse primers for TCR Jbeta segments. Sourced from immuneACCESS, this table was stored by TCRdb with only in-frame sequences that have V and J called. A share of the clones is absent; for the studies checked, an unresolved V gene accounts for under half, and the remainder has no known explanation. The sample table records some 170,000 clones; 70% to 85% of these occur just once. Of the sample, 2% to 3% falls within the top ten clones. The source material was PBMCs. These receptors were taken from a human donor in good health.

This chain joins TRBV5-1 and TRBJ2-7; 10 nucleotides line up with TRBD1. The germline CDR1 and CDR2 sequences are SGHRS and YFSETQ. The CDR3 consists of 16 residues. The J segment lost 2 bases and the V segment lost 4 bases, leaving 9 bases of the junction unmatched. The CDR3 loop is CASSPGGTGATYEQYF. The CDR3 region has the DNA TGCGCCAGCAGCCCGGGGGGGACAGGGGCCACCTACGAGCAGTACTTC.

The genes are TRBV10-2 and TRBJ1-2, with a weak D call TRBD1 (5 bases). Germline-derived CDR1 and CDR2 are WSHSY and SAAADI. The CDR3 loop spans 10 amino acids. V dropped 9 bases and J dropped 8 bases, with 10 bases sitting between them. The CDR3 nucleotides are TGCGCCAGTCCGCGGGGGGGCTACACCTTC. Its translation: CASPRGGYTF.

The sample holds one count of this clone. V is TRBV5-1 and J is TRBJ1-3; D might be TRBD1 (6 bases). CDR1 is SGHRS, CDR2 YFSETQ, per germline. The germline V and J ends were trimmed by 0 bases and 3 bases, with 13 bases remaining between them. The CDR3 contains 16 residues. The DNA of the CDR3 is TGCGCCAGCAGCTTGGCAGGGGCCGATCGTGGAAACACCATATATTTT. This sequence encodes CASSLAGADRGNTIYF.

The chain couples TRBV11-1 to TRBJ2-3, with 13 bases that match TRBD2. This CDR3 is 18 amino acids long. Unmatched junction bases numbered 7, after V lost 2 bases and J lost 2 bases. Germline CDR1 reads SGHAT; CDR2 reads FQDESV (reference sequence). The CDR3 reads CASSLWSGLAGTTDTQYF. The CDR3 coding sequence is TGTGCCAGCAGCTTATGGTCGGGACTAGCGGGGACCACAGATACGCAGTATTTT.

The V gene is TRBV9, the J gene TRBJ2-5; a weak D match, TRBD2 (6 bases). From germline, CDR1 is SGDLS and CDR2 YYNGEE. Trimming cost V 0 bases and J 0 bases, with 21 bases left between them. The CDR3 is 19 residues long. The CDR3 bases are TGTGCCAGCAGCGTAGGTAGTCGCGGCGGCGGGGCCTACCAAGAGACCCAGTACTTC. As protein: CASSVGSRGGGAYQETQYF.

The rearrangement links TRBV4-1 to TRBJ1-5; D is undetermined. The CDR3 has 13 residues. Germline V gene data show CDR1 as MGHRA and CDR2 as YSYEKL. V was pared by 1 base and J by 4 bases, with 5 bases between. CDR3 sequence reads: CASSQVPNQPQHF. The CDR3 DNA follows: TGCGCCAGCAGCCAAGTTCCGAATCAGCCCCAGCATTTT.

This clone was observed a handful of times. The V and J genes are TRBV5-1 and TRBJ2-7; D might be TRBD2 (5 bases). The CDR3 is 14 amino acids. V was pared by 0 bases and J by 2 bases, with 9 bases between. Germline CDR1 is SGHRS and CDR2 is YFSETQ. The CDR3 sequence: CASSLVDGAYEQYF. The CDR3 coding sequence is TGCGCCAGCAGCTTGGTTGACGGGGCCTACGAGCAGTACTTC.

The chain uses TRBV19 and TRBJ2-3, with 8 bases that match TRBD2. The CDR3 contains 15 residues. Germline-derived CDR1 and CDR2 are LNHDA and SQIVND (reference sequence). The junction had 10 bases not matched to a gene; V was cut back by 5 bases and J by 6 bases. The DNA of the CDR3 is TGTGCCAGTAGTTCTCGTCGGGGGGGCCTTGATACGCAGTATTTT. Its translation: CASSSRRGGLDTQYF. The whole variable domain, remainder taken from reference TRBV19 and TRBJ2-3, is DGGITQSPKYLFRKEGQNVTLSCEQNLNHDAMYWYRQDPGQGLRLIYYSQIVNDFQKGDIAEGYSVSREKKESFPLTVTSAQKNPTAFYLCASSSRRGGLDTQYFGPGTRLTVL.

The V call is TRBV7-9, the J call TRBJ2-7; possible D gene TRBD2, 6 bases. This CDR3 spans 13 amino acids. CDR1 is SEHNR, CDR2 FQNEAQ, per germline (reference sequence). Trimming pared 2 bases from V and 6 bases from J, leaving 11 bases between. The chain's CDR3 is CASSLSGSGEQYF. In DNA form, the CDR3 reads TGTGCCAGCAGCTTAAGCGGGTCGGGCGAGCAGTACTTC.

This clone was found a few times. CDR3 sequence (DNA): TGTGCCAGCAGTGAGCAGTCTGGAAACACCATATATTTT. Its protein is CASSEQSGNTIYF. The chain recombines TRBV6-1 with TRBJ1-3, with unresolved D. With 3 bases removed from V and 1 base from J, the gap between germline ends came to 4 bases. Germline CDR1 is MNHNS and CDR2 is SASEGT. The CDR3 extends over 13 amino acids.

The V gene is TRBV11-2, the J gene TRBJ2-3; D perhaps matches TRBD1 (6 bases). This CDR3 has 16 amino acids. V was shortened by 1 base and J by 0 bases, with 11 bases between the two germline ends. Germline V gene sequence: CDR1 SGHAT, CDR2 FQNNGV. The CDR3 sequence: CASSLVLGASTDTQYF. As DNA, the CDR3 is TGTGCCAGCAGCTTAGTTTTGGGGGCAAGCACAGATACGCAGTATTTT.

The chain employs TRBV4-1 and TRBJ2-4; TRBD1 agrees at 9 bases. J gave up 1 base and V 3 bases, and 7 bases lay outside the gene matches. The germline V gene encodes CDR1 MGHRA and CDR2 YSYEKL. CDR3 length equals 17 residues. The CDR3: CASSHLGQGQAKNIQYF. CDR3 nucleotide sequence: TGCGCCAGCAGCCACCTAGGACAGGGGCAGGCCAAAAACATTCAGTACTTC.

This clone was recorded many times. Written as DNA, the CDR3 is TGTGCCAGCAGCCTAAGCGGGTACACCGGGGAGCTGTTTTTT. Its protein is CASSLSGYTGELFF. This rearrangement joins TRBV4-2 to TRBJ2-2; D might be TRBD2 (6 bases). V shed 4 bases and J shed 3 bases, with 9 bases lying between them. Looked up from germline, CDR1 is LGHNA and CDR2 is YNFKEQ. This CDR3 is built from 14 residues.

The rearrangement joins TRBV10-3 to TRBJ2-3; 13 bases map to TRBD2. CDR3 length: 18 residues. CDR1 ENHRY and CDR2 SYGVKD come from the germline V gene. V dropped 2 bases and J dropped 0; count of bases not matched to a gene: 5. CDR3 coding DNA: TGTGCCATCAGTGAGGGGGGACTAGCGGGAACTAGCACAGATACGCAGTATTTT. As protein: CAISEGGLAGTSTDTQYF.

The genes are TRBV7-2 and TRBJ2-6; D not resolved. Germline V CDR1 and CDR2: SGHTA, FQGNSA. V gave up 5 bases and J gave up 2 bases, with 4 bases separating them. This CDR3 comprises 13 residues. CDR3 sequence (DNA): TGTGCCAGCAGCCCAACTGGGGCCAACGTCCTGACTTTC. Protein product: CASSPTGANVLTF. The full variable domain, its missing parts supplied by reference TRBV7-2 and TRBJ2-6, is GAGVSQSPSNKVTEKGKDVELRCDPISGHTALYWYRQSLGQGLEFLIYFQGNSAPDKSGLPSDRFSAERTGGSVSTLTIQRTQQEDSAVYLCASSPTGANVLTFGAGSRLTVL.

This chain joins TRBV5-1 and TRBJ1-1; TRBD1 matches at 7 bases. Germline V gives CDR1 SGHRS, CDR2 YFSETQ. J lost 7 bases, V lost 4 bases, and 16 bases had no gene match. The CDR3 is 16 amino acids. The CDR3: CASSAPLDRAPLEAFF. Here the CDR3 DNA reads TGCGCCAGCAGCGCCCCCCTAGACAGGGCCCCCCTTGAAGCTTTCTTT.

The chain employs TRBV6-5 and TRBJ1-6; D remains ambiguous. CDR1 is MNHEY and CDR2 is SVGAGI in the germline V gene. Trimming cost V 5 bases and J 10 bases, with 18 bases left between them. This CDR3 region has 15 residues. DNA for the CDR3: TGTGCCAGCAGTCGCATGAGCCGGGAGTTCTCACCCCTCCACTTT. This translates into CASSRMSREFSPLHF.

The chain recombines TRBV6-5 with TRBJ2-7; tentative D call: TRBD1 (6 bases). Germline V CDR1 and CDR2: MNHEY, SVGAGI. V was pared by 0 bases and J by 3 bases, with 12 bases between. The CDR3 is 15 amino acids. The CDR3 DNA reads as TGTGCCAGCAGTTACTCGGAGACAGGTTACTACGAGCAGTACTTC. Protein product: CASSYSETGYYEQYF.

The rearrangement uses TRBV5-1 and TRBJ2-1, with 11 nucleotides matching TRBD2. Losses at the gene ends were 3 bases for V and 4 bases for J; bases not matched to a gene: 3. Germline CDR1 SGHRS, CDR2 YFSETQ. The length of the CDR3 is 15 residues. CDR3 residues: CASSSGTSGYNEQFF. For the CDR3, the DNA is TGCGCCAGCAGCTCAGGGACTAGCGGATACAATGAGCAGTTCTTC.

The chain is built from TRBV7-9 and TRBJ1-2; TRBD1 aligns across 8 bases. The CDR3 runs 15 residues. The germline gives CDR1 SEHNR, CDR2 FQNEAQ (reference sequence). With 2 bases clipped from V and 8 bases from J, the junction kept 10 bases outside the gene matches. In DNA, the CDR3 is TGTGCCAGCAGCTTACCCGCAGGGGGCCCCTCGGGCTACACCTTC. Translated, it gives CASSLPAGGPSGYTF.

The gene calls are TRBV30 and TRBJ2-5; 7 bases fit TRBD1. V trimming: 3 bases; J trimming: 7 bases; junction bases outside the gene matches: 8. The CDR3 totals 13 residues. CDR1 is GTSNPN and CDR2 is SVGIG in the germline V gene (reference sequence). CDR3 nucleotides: TGTGCCTGGAGCTCCAGGGGGTCTGGGACCCAGTACTTC. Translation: CAWSSRGSGTQYF.

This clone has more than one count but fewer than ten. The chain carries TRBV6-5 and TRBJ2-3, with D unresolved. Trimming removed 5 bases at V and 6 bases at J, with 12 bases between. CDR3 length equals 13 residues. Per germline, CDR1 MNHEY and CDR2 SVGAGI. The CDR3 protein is CASSTFIGDTQYF. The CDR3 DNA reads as TGTGCCAGCAGTACCTTTATCGGTGATACGCAGTATTTT.

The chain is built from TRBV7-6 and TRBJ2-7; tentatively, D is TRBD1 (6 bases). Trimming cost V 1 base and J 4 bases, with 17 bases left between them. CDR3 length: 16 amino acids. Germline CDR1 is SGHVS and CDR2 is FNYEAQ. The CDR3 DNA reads TGTGCCAGCAGCTTAGACGGGACACGAGCTGGGTACGAGCAGTACTTC. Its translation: CASSLDGTRAGYEQYF. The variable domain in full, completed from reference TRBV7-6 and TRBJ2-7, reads GAGVSQSPRYKVTKRGQDVALRCDPISGHVSLYWYRQALGQGPEFLTYFNYEAQQDKSGLPNDRFSAERPEGSISTLTIQRTEQRDSAMYRCASSLDGTRAGYEQYFGPGTRLTVT.

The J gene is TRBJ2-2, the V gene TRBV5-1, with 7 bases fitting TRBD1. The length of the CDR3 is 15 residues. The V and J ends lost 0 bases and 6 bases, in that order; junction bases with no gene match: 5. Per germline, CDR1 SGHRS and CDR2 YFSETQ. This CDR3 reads CASSLGDRVAGELFF. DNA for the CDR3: TGCGCCAGCAGCTTGGGAGACAGGGTGGCCGGGGAGCTGTTTTTT. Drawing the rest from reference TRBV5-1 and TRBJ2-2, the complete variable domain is KAGVTQTPRYLIKTRGQQVTLSCSPISGHRSVSWYQQTPGQGLQFLFEYFSETQRNKGNFPGRFSGRQFSNSRSEMNVSTLELGDSALYLCASSLGDRVAGELFFGEGSRLTVL.

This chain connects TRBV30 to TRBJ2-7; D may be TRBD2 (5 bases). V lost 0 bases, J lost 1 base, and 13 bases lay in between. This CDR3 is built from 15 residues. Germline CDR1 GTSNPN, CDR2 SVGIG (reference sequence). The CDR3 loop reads CAWSVEGGWSYEQYF. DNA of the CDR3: TGTGCCTGGAGTGTAGAGGGCGGCTGGTCCTACGAGCAGTACTTC. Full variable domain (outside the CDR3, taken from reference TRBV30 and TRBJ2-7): SQTIHQWPATLVQPVGSPLSLECTVEGTSNPNLYWYRQAAGRGLQLLFYSVGIGQISSEVPQNLSASRPQDRQFILSSKKLLLSDSGFYLCAWSVEGGWSYEQYFGPGTRLTVT.

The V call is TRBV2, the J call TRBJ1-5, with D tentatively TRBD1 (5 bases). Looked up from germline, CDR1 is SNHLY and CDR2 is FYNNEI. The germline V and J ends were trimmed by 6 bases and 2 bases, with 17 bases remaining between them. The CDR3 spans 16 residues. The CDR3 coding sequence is TGTGCCAGCAGGCACCCTCGGCAGGGTGGCAATCAGCCCCAGCATTTT. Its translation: CASRHPRQGGNQPQHF.

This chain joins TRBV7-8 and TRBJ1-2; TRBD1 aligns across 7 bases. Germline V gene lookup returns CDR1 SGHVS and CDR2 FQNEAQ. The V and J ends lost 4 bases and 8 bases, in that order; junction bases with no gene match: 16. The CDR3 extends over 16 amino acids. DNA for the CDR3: TGTGCCAGCAGCTCCACGACAGGGTCAGGAGTAGGAGGCTACACCTTC. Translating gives CASSSTTGSGVGGYTF.

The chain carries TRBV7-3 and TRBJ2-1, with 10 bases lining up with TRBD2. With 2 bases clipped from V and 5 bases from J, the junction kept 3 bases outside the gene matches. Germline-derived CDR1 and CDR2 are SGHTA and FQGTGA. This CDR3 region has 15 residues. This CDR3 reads CASSLFGTSDNEQFF. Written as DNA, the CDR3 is TGTGCCAGCAGCTTATTTGGGACTAGCGACAATGAGCAGTTCTTC.

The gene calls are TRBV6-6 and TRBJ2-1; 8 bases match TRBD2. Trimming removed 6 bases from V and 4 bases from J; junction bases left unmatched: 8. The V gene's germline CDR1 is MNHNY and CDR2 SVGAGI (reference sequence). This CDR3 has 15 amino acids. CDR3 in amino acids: CASRPLSGGYNEQFF. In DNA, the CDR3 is TGTGCCAGCAGGCCCCTAAGCGGGGGTTACAATGAGCAGTTCTTC.